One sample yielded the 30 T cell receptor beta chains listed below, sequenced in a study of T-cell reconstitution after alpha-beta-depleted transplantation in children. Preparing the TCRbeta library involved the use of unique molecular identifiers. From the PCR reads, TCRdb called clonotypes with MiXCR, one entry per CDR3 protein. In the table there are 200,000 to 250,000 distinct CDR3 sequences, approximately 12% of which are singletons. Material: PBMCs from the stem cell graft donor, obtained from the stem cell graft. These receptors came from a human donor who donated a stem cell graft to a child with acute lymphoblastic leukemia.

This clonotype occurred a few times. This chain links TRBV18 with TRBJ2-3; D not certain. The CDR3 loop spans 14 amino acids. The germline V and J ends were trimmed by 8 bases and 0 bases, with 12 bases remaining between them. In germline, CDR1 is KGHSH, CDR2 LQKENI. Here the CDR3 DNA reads TGTGCCAGCGAGAAGTCAACTAGCACAGATACGCAGTATTTT. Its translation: CASEKSTSTDTQYF.

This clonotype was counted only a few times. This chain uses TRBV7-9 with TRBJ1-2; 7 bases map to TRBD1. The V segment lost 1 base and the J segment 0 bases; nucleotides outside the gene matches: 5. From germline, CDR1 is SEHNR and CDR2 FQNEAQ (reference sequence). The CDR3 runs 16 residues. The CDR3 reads CASSLGGQKPNYGYTF. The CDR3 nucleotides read TGTGCCAGCAGCTTAGGGGGACAGAAGCCTAACTATGGCTACACCTTC. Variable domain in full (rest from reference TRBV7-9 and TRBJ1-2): DTGVSQNPRHKITKRGQNVTFRCDPISEHNRLYWYRQTLGQGPEFLTYFQNEAQLEKSRLLSDRFSAERPKGSFSTLEIQRTEQGDSAMYLCASSLGGQKPNYGYTFGSGTRLTVV.

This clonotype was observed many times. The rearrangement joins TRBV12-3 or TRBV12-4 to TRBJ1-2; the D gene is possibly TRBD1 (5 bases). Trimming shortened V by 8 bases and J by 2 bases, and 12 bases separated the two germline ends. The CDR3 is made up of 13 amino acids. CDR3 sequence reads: CASSWDPNYGYTF. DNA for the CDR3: TGTGCCAGCTCCTGGGACCCAAACTATGGCTACACCTTC.

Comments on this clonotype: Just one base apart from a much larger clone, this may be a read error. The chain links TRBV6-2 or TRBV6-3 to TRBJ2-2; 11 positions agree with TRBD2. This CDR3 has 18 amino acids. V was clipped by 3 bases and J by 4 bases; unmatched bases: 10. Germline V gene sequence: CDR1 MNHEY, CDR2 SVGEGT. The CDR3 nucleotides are TGTGCCAGCAGTTATCTTCTGGGAGGACTAGCGGGCACCGGGGAGCTGTTTTTT. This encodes CASSYLLGGLAGTGELFF.

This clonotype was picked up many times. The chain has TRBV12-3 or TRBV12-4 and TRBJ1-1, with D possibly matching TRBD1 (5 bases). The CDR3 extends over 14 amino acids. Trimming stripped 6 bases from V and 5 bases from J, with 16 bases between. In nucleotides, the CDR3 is TGTGCCAGCAGCCCCCTAGGGACGGGGACTGAAGCTTTCTTT. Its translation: CASSPLGTGTEAFF.

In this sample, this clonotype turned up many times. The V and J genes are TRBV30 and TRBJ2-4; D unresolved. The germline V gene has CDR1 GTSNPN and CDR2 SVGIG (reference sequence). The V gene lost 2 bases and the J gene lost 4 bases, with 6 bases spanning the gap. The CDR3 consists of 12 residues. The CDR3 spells CAWSSKKNIQYF. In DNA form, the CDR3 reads TGTGCCTGGAGTAGTAAGAAAAACATTCAGTACTTC.

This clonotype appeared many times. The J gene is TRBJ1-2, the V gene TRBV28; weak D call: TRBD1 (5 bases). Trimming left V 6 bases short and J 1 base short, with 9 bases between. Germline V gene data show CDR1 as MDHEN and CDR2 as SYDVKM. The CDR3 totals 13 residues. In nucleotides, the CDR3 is TGTGCCAGCAGCGGGGGGGTTAACTATGGCTACACCTTC. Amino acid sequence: CASSGGVNYGYTF.

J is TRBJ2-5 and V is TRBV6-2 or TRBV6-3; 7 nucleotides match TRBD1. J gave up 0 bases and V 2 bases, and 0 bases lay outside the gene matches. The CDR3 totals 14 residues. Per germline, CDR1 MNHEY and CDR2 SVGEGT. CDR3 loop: CASSYDRDQETQYF. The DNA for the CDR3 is TGTGCCAGCAGTTACGACAGGGACCAAGAGACCCAGTACTTC.

Here the CDR3 reads CASSQDLSNQPQHF. The CDR3 DNA reads as TGTGCCAGCAGCCAAGATCTAAGTAATCAGCCCCAGCATTTT. The chain uses TRBV4-2 and TRBJ1-5; D is unresolved. With 0 bases removed from V and 4 bases from J, the gap between germline ends came to 7 bases. Germline CDR1 is LGHNA and CDR2 is YNFKEQ. This CDR3 has 14 amino acids.

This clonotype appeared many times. In DNA, the CDR3 is TGTGCCAGCAGCCAAGACACCAGCGGGGGCCAAGAGACCCAGTACTTC. Its translation: CASSQDTSGGQETQYF. The chain combines TRBV3-1 with TRBJ2-5; TRBD2 matches 8 bases. This CDR3 is built from 16 residues. Germline loops: CDR1 LGHDT, CDR2 YNNKEL (reference sequence). Trimming removed 0 bases from V and 1 base from J; junction bases left unmatched: 4.

This CDR3 reads CASSSRGSKKFF. CDR3 sequence (DNA): TGTGCCAGCAGTTCCCGAGGTAGCAAAAAGTTCTTC. V and J are TRBV27 and TRBJ2-1; D not resolved. CDR3 length equals 12 residues. Germline CDR1 and CDR2: MNHEY and SMNVEV (reference sequence). V lost 4 bases and J 14 bases, leaving 15 bases between the germline ends.

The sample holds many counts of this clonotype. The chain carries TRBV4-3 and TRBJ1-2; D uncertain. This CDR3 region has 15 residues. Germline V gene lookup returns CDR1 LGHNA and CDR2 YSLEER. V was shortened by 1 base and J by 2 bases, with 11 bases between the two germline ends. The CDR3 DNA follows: TGCGCCAGCAGCCAAGTAGACGGAGAGAACTATGGCTACACCTTC. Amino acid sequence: CASSQVDGENYGYTF.

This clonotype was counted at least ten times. As DNA, the CDR3 is TGTGCCAGCAGTCCAGCCCCCAGTGAGCAGTTCTTC. Protein product: CASSPAPSEQFF. V gene TRBV27 combines with J gene TRBJ2-1; no firm D call. Trimming shortened V by 5 bases and J by 9 bases, and 11 bases separated the two germline ends. The CDR3 length is 12 residues. Germline V gene lookup returns CDR1 MNHEY and CDR2 SMNVEV (reference sequence).

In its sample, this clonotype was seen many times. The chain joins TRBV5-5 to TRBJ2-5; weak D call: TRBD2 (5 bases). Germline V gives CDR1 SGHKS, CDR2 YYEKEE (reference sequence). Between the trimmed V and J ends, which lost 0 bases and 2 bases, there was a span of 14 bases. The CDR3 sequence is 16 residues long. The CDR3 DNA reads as TGTGCCAGCAGCTTGGCAACGGGGATTTATCAAGAGACCCAGTACTTC. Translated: CASSLATGIYQETQYF.

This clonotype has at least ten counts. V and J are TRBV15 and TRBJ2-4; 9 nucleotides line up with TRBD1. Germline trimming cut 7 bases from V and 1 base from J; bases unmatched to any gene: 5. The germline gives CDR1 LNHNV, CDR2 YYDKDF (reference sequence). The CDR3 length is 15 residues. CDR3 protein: CATMTGGKAKNIQYF. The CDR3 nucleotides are TGTGCCACCATGACAGGGGGGAAGGCCAAAAACATTCAGTACTTC.

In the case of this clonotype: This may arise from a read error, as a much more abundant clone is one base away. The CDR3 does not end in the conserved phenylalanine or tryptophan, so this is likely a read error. CDR3 nucleotide sequence: TGTGCCAGCAGTAAGGGACAGGAGAACACCGGGGAGCTGTTTTTG. Protein sequence: CASSKGQENTGELFL. V gene TRBV6-1 combines with J gene TRBJ2-2; 8 bases fit TRBD1. Unmatched junction bases numbered 3, after V lost 5 bases and J lost 1 base. The CDR3 covers 15 residues. The germline gives CDR1 MNHNS, CDR2 SASEGT.

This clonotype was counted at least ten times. The chain's CDR3 is CSGRSIPTDTQYF. CDR3 bases: TGCAGCGGGCGGTCGATCCCCACAGATACGCAGTATTTT. J is TRBJ2-3 and V is TRBV29-1; no clear D gene. V lost 7 bases to trimming and J lost 2 bases, with 13 bases between them. Germline CDR1 and CDR2: SQVTM and ANQGSEA. The CDR3 consists of 13 residues.

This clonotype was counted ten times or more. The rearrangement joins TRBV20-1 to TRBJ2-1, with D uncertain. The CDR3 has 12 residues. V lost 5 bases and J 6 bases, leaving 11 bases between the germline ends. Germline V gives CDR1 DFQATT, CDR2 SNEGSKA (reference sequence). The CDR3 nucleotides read TGCAGTGCTCGACCCCGGTTCAATGAGCAGTTCTTC. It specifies CSARPRFNEQFF.

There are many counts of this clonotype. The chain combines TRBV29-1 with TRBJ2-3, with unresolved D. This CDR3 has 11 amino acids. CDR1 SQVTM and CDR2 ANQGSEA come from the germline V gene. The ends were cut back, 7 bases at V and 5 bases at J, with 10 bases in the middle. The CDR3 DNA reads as TGCAGCGCCCCGACGGGAGATACGCAGTATTTT. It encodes CSAPTGDTQYF.

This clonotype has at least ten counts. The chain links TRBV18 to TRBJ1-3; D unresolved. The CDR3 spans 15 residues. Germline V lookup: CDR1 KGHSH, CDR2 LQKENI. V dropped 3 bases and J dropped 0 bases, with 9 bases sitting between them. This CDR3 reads CASSPTESSGNTIYF. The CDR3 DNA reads TGTGCCAGCTCACCGACGGAGAGCTCTGGAAACACCATATATTTT.

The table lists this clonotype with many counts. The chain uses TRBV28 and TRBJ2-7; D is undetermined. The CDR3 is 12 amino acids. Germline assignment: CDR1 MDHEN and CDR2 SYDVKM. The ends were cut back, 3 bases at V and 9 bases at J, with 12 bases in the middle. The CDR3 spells CASSFGLSGQYF. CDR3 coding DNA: TGTGCCAGCAGTTTTGGTCTATCCGGGCAGTACTTC.

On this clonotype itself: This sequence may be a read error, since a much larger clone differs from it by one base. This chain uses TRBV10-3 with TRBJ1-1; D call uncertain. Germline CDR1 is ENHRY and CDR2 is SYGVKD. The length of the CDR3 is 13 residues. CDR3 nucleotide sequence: TGTGCCATCTGTGACCTTAACGTACCGATAGCTTTCTTT. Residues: CAICDLNVPIAFF.

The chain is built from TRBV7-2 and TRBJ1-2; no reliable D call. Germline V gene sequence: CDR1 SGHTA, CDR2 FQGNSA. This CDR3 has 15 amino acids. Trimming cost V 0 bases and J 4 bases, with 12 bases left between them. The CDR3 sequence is CASSLAGISSYGYTF. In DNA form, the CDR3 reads TGTGCCAGCAGCTTAGCAGGGATTTCTAGCTATGGCTACACCTTC.

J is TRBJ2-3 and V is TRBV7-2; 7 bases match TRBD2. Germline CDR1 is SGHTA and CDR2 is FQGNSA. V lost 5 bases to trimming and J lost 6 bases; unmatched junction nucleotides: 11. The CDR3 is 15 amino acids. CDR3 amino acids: CASSTSPGLTDTQYF. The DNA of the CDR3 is TGTGCCAGCAGCACGTCCCCGGGACTAACGGATACGCAGTATTTT.

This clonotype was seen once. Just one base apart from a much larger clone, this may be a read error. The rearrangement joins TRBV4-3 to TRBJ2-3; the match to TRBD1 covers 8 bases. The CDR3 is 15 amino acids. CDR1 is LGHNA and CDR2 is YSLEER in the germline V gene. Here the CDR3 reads CASGQRTGFPDTQYF. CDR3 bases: TGCGCCAGCGGCCAGAGGACAGGGTTTCCAGATACGCAGTATTTT.

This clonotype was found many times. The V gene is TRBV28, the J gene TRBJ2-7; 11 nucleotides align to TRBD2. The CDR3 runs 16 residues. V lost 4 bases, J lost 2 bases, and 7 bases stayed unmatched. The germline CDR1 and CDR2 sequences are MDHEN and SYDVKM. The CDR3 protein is CASSSLAGGRPYEQYF. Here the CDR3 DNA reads TGTGCCAGCAGTTCCTTAGCGGGGGGGCGACCCTACGAGCAGTACTTC.

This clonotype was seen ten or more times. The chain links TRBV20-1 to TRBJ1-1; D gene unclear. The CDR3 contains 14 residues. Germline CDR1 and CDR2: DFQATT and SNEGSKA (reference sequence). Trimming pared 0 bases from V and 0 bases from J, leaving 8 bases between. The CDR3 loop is CSARDMALNTEAFF. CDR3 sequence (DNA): TGCAGTGCTAGAGATATGGCATTGAACACTGAAGCTTTCTTT.

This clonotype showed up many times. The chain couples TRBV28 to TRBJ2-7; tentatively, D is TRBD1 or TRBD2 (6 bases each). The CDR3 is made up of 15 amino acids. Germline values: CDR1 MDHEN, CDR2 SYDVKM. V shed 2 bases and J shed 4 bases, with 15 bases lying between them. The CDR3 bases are TGTGCCAGCAGTTTAAGGGGGGTCAGGGCGTACGAGCAGTACTTC. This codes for CASSLRGVRAYEQYF.

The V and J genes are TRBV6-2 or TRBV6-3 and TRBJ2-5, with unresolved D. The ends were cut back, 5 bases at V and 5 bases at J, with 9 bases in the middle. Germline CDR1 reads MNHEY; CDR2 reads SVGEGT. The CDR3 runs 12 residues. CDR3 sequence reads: CASSPVDETQYF. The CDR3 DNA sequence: TGTGCCAGCAGTCCAGTTGACGAGACCCAGTACTTC.

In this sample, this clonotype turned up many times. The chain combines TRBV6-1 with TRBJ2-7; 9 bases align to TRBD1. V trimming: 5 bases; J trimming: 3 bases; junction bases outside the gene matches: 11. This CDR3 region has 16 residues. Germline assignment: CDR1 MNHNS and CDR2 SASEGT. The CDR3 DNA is TGTGCCAGCAGTCCGGGACAGGGCGAGTACAACTACGAGCAGTACTTC. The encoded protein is CASSPGQGEYNYEQYF.